The sequence of this T cell receptor (beta chain) was determined in a study of shared clonotypes between healthy human individuals. Germline V CDR1 and CDR2: SGHTA, FQGNSA. The CDR3 contains 14 residues. The V gene end was trimmed by 5 bases and the J gene end by 6 bases; junction bases not matched to a gene: 3. This clone occurred a few times. Across several immunoSEQ plates, the genomic DNA of each subset was split evenly. The assay was immunoSEQ multiplex PCR, and TCRdb's table has in-frame clones only and misses some. The data contain approximately 2.3 million clones, 85% to 95% of them singletons. Adult Caucasians living in Nashville, Tennessee made up all of the donors.

The chain recombines TRBV7-2 with TRBJ2-7; TRBD2 matches at 14 bases. The sequenced sample consisted of naive CD4+ T cells from PBMCs. Subset specified: CD45RA+ positively selected. This TCR was recovered from a man between 18 and 35 years old in good health. Some clones in this sample may be carry-over from other donors' samples. CDR3 bases: TGTGCCAGCAGCGGGACTAGCGGGAGAATCGAGCAGTACTTC. Protein product: CASSGTSGRIEQYF.